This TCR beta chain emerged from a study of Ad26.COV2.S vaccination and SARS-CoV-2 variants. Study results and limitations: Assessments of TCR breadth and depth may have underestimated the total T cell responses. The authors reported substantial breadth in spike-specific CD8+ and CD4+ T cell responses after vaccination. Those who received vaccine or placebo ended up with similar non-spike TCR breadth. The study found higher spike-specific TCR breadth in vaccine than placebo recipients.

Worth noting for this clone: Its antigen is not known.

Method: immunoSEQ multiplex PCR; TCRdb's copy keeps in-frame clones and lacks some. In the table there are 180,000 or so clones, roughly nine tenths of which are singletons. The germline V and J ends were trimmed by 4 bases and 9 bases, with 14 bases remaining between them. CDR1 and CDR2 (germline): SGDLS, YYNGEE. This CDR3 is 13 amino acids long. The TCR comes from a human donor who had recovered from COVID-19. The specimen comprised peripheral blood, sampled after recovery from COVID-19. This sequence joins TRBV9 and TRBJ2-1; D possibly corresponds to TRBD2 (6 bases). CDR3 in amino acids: CASSPGGGVEQFF. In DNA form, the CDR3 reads TGTGCCAGCAGCCCGGGCGGAGGGGTTGAGCAGTTCTTC. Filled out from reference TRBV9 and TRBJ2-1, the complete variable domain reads DSGVTQTPKHLITATGQRVTLRCSPRSGDLSVYWYQQSLDQGLQFLIQYYNGEERAKGNILERFSAQQFPDLHSELNLSSLELGDSALYFCASSPGGGVEQFFGPGTRLTVL.